The entry below describes one T cell receptor (beta chain). This entry is derived from a study of blood T cell repertoires in COVID-19. Study background: Whether acute or convalescent, the COVID-19 samples came from the United States, Italy and Spain.

This CDR3 region has 16 residues. V gave up 3 bases and J gave up 1 base; unmatched junction bases: 7. Germline V gene lookup returns CDR1 SGHRS and CDR2 YFSETQ. Sequencing used immunoSEQ multiplex PCR; TCRdb keeps in-frame clones, though not all of them. The sample gives under 80,000 clones, approximately 83% of which show up once; more than 12% is in the top ten. The sequence derives from a human donor in a cohort sampled during active COVID-19. The sequenced sample was peripheral blood. The rearrangement joins TRBV5-1 to TRBJ2-7; TRBD2 matches 10 bases. CDR3 DNA: TGCGCCAGCAGCTCCGCCGGGACTAGCGCTTCCTACGAGCAGTACTTC. Residues: CASSSAGTSASYEQYF. The full variable domain, with the rest looked up from reference TRBV5-1 and TRBJ2-7, is KAGVTQTPRYLIKTRGQQVTLSCSPISGHRSVSWYQQTPGQGLQFLFEYFSETQRNKGNFPGRFSGRQFSNSRSEMNVSTLELGDSALYLCASSSAGTSASYEQYFGPGTRLTVT.